Below are 31 T cell receptor beta chains sequenced from a single sample in a study of blood T cell repertoires in COVID-19 (TCRdb year 2020). The library came from the immunoSEQ multiplex PCR assay. TCRdb mirrors the immuneACCESS table, restricted to in-frame sequences. Some clones are absent from its copies; in checked studies, under half trace to an unresolved V gene, and the reason for the others is unknown. For this sample there are under 150,000 clones; 83% appear just once. Roughly 2.4% of the sample is held by the ten biggest clonotypes. The specimen sequenced was peripheral blood. The receptors originated from a man younger than 45 with acute or convalescent COVID-19.

This chain links TRBV7-9 with TRBJ1-4, with TRBD1 matching 8 bases. The CDR3 covers 12 residues. CDR1 is SEHNR, CDR2 FQNEAQ, per germline (reference sequence). Unmatched junction bases numbered 6, after V lost 4 bases and J lost 14 bases. The CDR3 nucleotides read TGTGCCAGCAGCTCCGGGAGGACAGGGCTGTTTTTT. The encoded protein is CASSSGRTGLFF.

This chain uses TRBV27 with TRBJ2-2; D possibly corresponds to TRBD2 (7 bases). Germline lookup yields CDR1 MNHEY and CDR2 SMNVEV (reference sequence). This CDR3 comprises 14 residues. V was cut by 7 bases and J by 6 bases, with 15 bases left in between. Here the CDR3 DNA reads TGTGCCAGCAACCCCCTAGGGGGGGCCGGGGAGCTGTTTTTT. It codes for CASNPLGGAGELFF.

V is TRBV27 and J is TRBJ2-3; 7 bases match TRBD1. CDR3 size: 14 residues. Losses at the gene ends were 2 bases for V and 4 bases for J; bases not matched to a gene: 3. The germline CDR1 and CDR2 sequences are MNHEY and SMNVEV (reference sequence). DNA for the CDR3: TGTGCCAGCAGTTTACGACAGGGCTCAGATACGCAGTATTTT. This encodes CASSLRQGSDTQYF.

This rearrangement joins TRBV10-3 to TRBJ2-1; D is perhaps TRBD1 (5 bases). CDR1 and CDR2 (germline): ENHRY, SYGVKD. The CDR3 runs to 14 residues. Trimming cost V 0 bases and J 8 bases, with 11 bases left between them. The CDR3 sequence: CAISESGPFDEQFF. The CDR3 bases are TGTGCCATCAGTGAGTCGGGGCCCTTCGATGAGCAGTTCTTC.

This clone was seen more than once but under ten times. This sequence joins TRBV14 and TRBJ2-1, with D perhaps TRBD1 (6 bases). There are 16 residues in the CDR3. CDR1 is SGHDN and CDR2 is FVKESK in the germline V gene. V was cut by 4 bases and J by 3 bases, with 16 bases left in between. The CDR3 coding sequence is TGTGCCAGCAGCCCCACCCGGACAGCTGACTACAATGAGCAGTTCTTC. This sequence encodes CASSPTRTADYNEQFF.

In this sample, this clone turned up once. The chain employs TRBV27 and TRBJ1-3, with no clear D. Germline CDR1 MNHEY, CDR2 SMNVEV (reference sequence). This CDR3 spans 15 amino acids. V was clipped by 6 bases and J by 0 bases, with 12 bases between them. Here the CDR3 DNA reads TGTGCCAGCAGACTATCGGCACTCTCTGGAAACACCATATATTTT. Translated: CASRLSALSGNTIYF.

This chain joins TRBV11-2 and TRBJ2-1; 10 nucleotides match TRBD2. The CDR3 has 14 amino acids. Germline V gene sequence: CDR1 SGHAT, CDR2 FQNNGV. V lost 5 bases, J lost 6 bases, and 4 bases stayed unmatched. In DNA, the CDR3 is TGTGCCAGCAGCGACAGCGGGGGGGGCAATGAGCAGTTCTTC. Its translation: CASSDSGGGNEQFF.

This chain joins TRBV12-3 or TRBV12-4 and TRBJ1-6; tentative D call: TRBD1 (6 bases). The CDR3 sequence is 13 residues long. Trimming left V 5 bases short and J 10 bases short, with 12 bases between. CDR3 amino acids: CASSTGLGSPLHF. The CDR3 DNA reads TGTGCCAGCAGTACAGGGTTGGGATCACCCCTCCACTTT.

The chain recombines TRBV4-1 with TRBJ1-2; TRBD1 might be the D (6 bases). CDR1 is MGHRA, CDR2 YSYEKL, per germline. This CDR3 comprises 14 residues. Trimming pared 3 bases from V and 7 bases from J, leaving 15 bases between. CDR3 in amino acids: CASSQSRGAAGYTF. The CDR3 DNA sequence: TGCGCCAGCAGCCAGAGTCGGGGGGCTGCTGGCTACACCTTC.

The chain employs TRBV27 and TRBJ1-1, with D hard to call. Germline-derived CDR1 and CDR2 are MNHEY and SMNVEV (reference sequence). V gave up 6 bases and J gave up 0 bases, with 8 bases separating them. The CDR3 is made up of 13 amino acids. The DNA of the CDR3 is TGTGCCAGCAGGGGCAGCATGAACACTGAAGCTTTCTTT. It yields the protein CASRGSMNTEAFF.

This clone showed up just a few times. The V call is TRBV3-1 (or the pseudogene TRBV3-2), the J call TRBJ1-2; D not certain. Trimming removed 1 base at V and 7 bases at J, with 10 bases between. From germline, CDR1 is LGHDT and CDR2 YNNKEL (reference sequence). CDR3 length equals 13 residues. The CDR3 protein is CASSQGSTSGYTF. CDR3 nucleotide sequence: TGTGCCAGCAGCCAAGGATCGACATCTGGCTACACCTTC.

The J gene is TRBJ2-6, the V gene TRBV19; no clear D. CDR3 length: 15 residues. The V gene's germline CDR1 is LNHDA and CDR2 SQIVND (reference sequence). V was pared by 2 bases and J by 4 bases, with 9 bases between. The CDR3 here is CASSIMASGANVLTF. The CDR3 nucleotides are TGTGCCAGTAGTATAATGGCTTCCGGGGCCAACGTCCTGACTTTC.

In its sample, this clone was seen once. This chain links TRBV10-3 with TRBJ1-4, with 11 nucleotides matching TRBD1. V lost 4 bases and J lost 7; bases outside the gene matches: 8. The CDR3 has 16 amino acids. The germline V gene encodes CDR1 ENHRY and CDR2 SYGVKD. The CDR3 DNA sequence: TGTGCCATCAGTGGGGGCGGACAGGGGGCATCTGAAAAACTGTTTTTT. Translating gives CAISGGGQGASEKLFF.

The table lists this clone with a few counts. The rearrangement joins TRBV30 to TRBJ1-3, with a tentative D call TRBD1 (5 bases). V was cut by 2 bases and J by 0 bases, with 14 bases left in between. The CDR3 sequence is 16 residues long. Germline V gives CDR1 GTSNPN, CDR2 SVGIG (reference sequence). CDR3 nucleotide sequence: TGTGCCTGGAGTAGGCCAGGGCGAAACTCTGGAAACACCATATATTTT. This codes for CAWSRPGRNSGNTIYF.

This CDR3 reads CASSQTGGGTGELFF. CDR3 DNA sequence: TGCGCCAGCAGCCAGACCGGGGGAGGCACCGGGGAGCTGTTTTTT. The rearrangement links TRBV4-1 to TRBJ2-2, with D perhaps matching TRBD2 (6 bases). CDR3 length: 15 residues. Germline V lookup: CDR1 MGHRA, CDR2 YSYEKL. V lost 3 bases, J lost 4 bases, and 12 bases lay in between.

V gene TRBV7-6 combines with J gene TRBJ2-7, with TRBD2 matching 8 bases. The ends lost 1 base at V and 7 bases at J; junction bases unmatched: 12. Germline V CDR1 and CDR2: SGHVS, FNYEAQ. The CDR3 consists of 16 residues. As DNA, the CDR3 is TGTGCCAGCAGCTTAGGAGTGGCGGGGGGCTTGGGAGAGCAGTACTTC. It is translated as CASSLGVAGGLGEQYF.

The rearrangement joins TRBV27 to TRBJ2-7, with 12 bases matching TRBD1. Trimming at V came to 6 bases and at J to 7 bases, leaving 22 bases not matched to a gene. Looked up from germline, CDR1 is MNHEY and CDR2 is SMNVEV (reference sequence). This CDR3 comprises 19 residues. The CDR3 here is CASSPRGQGALSGSREQYV. The CDR3 nucleotides are TGTGCCAGCAGCCCACGGGGACAGGGGGCGCTTAGCGGGAGTAGGGAGCAGTACGTC.

The CDR3 coding sequence is TGCAGCCTCCGAGGGACTAGCGGGAGTTCAGATACGCAGTATTTT. Translated: CSLRGTSGSSDTQYF. This rearrangement joins TRBV29-1 to TRBJ2-3, with 14 positions matching TRBD2. From germline, CDR1 is SQVTM and CDR2 ANQGSEA. The CDR3 runs 15 residues. After removal of 8 bases from V and 4 bases from J, the junction contained 8 bases not matched to a gene.

The CDR3, as DNA: TGTGCCAGCAGCCACCGGACTAGCGGGGCTTTCCAAGAGACCCAGTACTTC. Translation: CASSHRTSGAFQETQYF. V and J are TRBV3-1 (or the pseudogene TRBV3-2) and TRBJ2-5; 12 bases are a match to TRBD2. Germline CDR1 LGHDT, CDR2 YNNKEL (reference sequence). V was clipped by 3 bases and J by 1 base; unmatched bases: 6. The CDR3 length is 17 residues.

The chain couples TRBV6-1 to TRBJ1-5, with 7 bases fitting TRBD1. The CDR3 runs to 12 residues. Germline values: CDR1 MNHNS, CDR2 SASEGT. Trimming at V came to 2 bases and at J to 11 bases, leaving 3 bases not matched to a gene. CDR3 in amino acids: CASSELGQTQHF. The CDR3 nucleotides are TGTGCCAGCAGTGAATTGGGACAGACCCAGCATTTT.

This clone was recorded once. This chain joins TRBV18 and TRBJ1-1; TRBD1 matches 7 bases. The CDR3 loop spans 13 amino acids. From germline, CDR1 is KGHSH and CDR2 LQKENI. V dropped 2 bases and J dropped 5; count of bases not matched to a gene: 2. This chain's CDR3 is CASSPDRVTEAFF. The CDR3 DNA reads as TGTGCCAGCTCACCAGACAGGGTTACTGAAGCTTTCTTT.

The chain carries TRBV30 and TRBJ1-6; 10 bases align to TRBD1. V lost 0 bases to trimming and J lost 14 bases; unmatched junction nucleotides: 22. Germline-derived CDR1 and CDR2 are GTSNPN and SVGIG (reference sequence). This CDR3 has 19 residues. CDR3 protein: CAWSVLGQGSGRRSRSLHF. The CDR3 DNA is TGTGCCTGGAGTGTTTTGGGACAGGGGTCAGGCCGTCGTTCTCGATCCCTCCACTTT.

The genes are TRBV29-1 and TRBJ2-7; possible D gene TRBD2, 6 bases. The CDR3 contains 15 residues. V was shortened by 6 bases and J by 1 base, with 19 bases between the two germline ends. From germline, CDR1 is SQVTM and CDR2 ANQGSEA. In nucleotides, the CDR3 is TGCAGCGTGGGCCCCGGGGCTAGCGATTCCTACGAGCAGTACTTC. Protein: CSVGPGASDSYEQYF.

This rearrangement joins TRBV14 to TRBJ1-1; 7 nucleotides line up with TRBD1. Germline V CDR1 and CDR2: SGHDN, FVKESK. V was pared by 4 bases and J by 6 bases, with 5 bases of the junction left unmatched. The CDR3 totals 13 residues. DNA of the CDR3: TGTGCCAGCAGCCCCATGCAGGGGGCTGAAGCTTTCTTT. Translating gives CASSPMQGAEAFF. The entire variable domain, with the rest obtained from reference TRBV14 and TRBJ1-1, is as follows: EAGVTQFPSHSVIEKGQTVTLRCDPISGHDNLYWYRRVMGKEIKFLLHFVKESKQDESGMPNNRFLAERTGGTYSTLKVQPAELEDSGVYFCASSPMQGAEAFFGQGTRLTVV.

The V gene is TRBV11-2, the J gene TRBJ1-1; 8 positions match TRBD1. V was clipped by 5 bases and J by 1 base; unmatched bases: 6. The CDR3 totals 15 residues. CDR1 SGHAT and CDR2 FQNNGV come from the germline V gene. This CDR3 is CASSDQGTGNTEAFF. The CDR3 region has the DNA TGTGCCAGCAGCGACCAGGGGACAGGGAACACTGAAGCTTTCTTT.

Written as DNA, the CDR3 is TGTGCCAGCAGCTTAGACGGCAGGGGTTACTACGAGCAGTACTTC. Its protein product is CASSLDGRGYYEQYF. This chain links TRBV11-2 with TRBJ2-7; TRBD1 is a possible D gene (6 bases). Germline CDR1 and CDR2: SGHAT and FQNNGV. The CDR3 runs to 15 residues. Trimming took off 0 bases at V and 3 bases at J, with 12 bases between the two ends.

This clone came up a few times. The chain combines TRBV6-1 with TRBJ1-1; no reliable D call. This CDR3 is 13 amino acids long. The germline V gene encodes CDR1 MNHNS and CDR2 SASEGT. V lost 2 bases to trimming and J lost 1 base, with 5 bases between them. CDR3 sequence: CASSERENTEAFF. Written as DNA, the CDR3 is TGTGCCAGCAGTGAAAGAGAGAACACTGAAGCTTTCTTT.

Only a few counts were recorded for this clone. The CDR3 DNA follows: TGTGCCAGCAGCTCCTCAGACAGGGTAGAAGCTTTCTTT. Its protein product is CASSSSDRVEAFF. The rearrangement links TRBV7-6 to TRBJ1-1; TRBD1 matches at 7 bases. Germline V gene data show CDR1 as SGHVS and CDR2 as FNYEAQ. V was pared by 4 bases and J by 8 bases, with 7 bases of the junction left unmatched. This CDR3 comprises 13 residues.

J is TRBJ1-4 and V is TRBV6-5, with 9 bases aligning to TRBD1. The trim removed 6 bases at V and 5 bases at J, leaving 4 bases unmatched. This CDR3 spans 14 amino acids. Germline V gives CDR1 MNHEY, CDR2 SVGAGI. Here the CDR3 DNA reads TGTGCCAGCAGGCCTGGGACAGGGAATGAAAAACTGTTTTTT. This sequence encodes CASRPGTGNEKLFF.

The chain combines TRBV5-6 with TRBJ2-1; no clear D. V was trimmed by 0 bases and J by 8 bases, leaving 9 bases between them. The CDR3 is 13 amino acids. Germline V CDR1 and CDR2: SGHDT, YYEEEE. Here the CDR3 reads CASSLGRGDEQFF. The DNA of the CDR3 is TGTGCCAGCAGCTTGGGTAGAGGCGATGAGCAGTTCTTC.

J is TRBJ2-3 and V is TRBV9; 9 nucleotides line up with TRBD1. The CDR3 spans 14 residues. Germline CDR1 SGDLS, CDR2 YYNGEE. Unmatched junction bases numbered 5, after V lost 3 bases and J lost 6 bases. DNA of the CDR3: TGTGCCAGCAGCGCACAGGGGGCGCGGGATACGCAGTATTTT. It specifies CASSAQGARDTQYF.